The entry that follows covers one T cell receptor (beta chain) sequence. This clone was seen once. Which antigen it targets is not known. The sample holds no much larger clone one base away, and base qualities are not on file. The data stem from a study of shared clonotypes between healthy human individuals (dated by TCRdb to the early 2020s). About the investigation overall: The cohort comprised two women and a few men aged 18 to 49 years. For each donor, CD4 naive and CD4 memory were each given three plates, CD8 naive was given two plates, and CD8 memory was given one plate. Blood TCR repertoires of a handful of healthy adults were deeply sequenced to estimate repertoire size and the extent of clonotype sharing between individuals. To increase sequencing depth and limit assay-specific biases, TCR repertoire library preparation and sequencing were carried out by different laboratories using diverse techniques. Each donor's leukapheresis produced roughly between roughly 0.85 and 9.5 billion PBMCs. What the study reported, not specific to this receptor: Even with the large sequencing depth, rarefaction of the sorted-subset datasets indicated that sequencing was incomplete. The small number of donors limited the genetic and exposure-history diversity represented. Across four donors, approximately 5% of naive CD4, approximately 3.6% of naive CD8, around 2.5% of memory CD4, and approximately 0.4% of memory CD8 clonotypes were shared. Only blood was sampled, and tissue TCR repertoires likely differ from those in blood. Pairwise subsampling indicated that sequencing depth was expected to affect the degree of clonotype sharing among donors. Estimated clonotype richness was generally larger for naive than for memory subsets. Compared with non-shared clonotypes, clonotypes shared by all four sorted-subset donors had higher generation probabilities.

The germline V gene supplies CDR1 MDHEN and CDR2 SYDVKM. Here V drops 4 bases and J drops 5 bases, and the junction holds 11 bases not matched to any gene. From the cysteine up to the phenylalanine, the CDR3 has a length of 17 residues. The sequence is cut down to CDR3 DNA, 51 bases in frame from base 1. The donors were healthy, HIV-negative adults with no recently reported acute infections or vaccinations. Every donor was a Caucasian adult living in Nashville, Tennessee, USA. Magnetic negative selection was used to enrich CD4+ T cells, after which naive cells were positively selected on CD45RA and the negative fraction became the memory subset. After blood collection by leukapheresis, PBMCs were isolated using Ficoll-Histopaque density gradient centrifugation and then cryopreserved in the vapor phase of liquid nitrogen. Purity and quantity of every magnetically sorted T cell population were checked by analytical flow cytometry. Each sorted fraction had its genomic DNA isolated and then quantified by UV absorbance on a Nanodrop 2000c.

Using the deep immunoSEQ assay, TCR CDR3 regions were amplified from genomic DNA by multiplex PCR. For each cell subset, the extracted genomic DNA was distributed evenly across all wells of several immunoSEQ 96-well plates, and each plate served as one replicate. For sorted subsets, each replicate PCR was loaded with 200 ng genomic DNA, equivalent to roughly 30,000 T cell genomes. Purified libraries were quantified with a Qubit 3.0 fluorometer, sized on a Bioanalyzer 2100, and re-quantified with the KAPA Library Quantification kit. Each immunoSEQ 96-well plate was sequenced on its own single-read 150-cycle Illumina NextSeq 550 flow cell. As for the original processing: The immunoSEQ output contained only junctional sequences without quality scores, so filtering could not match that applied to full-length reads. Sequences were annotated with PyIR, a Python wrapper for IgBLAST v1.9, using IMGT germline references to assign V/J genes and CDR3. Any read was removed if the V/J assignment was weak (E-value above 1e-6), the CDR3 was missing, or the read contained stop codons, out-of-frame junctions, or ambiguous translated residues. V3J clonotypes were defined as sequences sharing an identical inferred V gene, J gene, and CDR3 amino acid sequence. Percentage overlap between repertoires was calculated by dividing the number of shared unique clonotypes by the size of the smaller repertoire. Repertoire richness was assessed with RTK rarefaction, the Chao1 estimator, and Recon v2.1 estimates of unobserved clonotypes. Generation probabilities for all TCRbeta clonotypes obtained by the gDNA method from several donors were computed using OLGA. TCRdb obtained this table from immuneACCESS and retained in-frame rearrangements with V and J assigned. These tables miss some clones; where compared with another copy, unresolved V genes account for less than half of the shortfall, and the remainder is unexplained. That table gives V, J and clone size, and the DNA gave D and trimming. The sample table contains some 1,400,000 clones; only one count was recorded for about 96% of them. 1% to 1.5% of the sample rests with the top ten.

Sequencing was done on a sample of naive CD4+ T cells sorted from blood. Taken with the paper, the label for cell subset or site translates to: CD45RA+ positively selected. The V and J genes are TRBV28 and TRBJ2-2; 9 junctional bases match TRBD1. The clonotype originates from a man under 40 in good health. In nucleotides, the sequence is TGTGCCAGCAGTTCACAACAGGGGGCGCAGTTAACCGGGGAGCTGTTTTTT. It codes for CASSSQQGAQLTGELFF.